These T cell receptor beta chains were read from a single sample in a study of beta chain features in type 1 diabetes. The repertoire was sequenced with immunoSEQ multiplex PCR; TCRdb's copy has only in-frame clones and lacks some. The sample holds about 270,000 clones, 12% to 15% seen once. Specimen: naive CD4+ T cells from blood. Source of these receptors: a woman aged 40 to 49 in good health. Each CDR3 is given with its conserved first and last residue. D genes are given only for firm matches. Where a row states a size, it is once, few, many or the class of an expanded clone; other rows omit it.

v_call: TRBV7-2
d_call: TRBD2
j_call: TRBJ2-5
clone_size: few
cdr3_nt: TGTGCCAGCAGCTTACCCCGACTAGCGGGGGGCCGGGAGACCCAGTACTTC
cdr3_aa: CASSLPRLAGGRETQYF

v_call: TRBV29-1
d_call: -
j_call: TRBJ2-7
clone_size: -
cdr3_nt: TGCAGCGTCCAAGCGAGACAGGAGCCCTACGAGCAGTACTTC
cdr3_aa: CSVQARQEPYEQYF

v_call: TRBV9
d_call: TRBD1
j_call: TRBJ1-1
clone_size: -
cdr3_nt: TGTGCCAGCAGCGTTGGACAGGCAAACACTGAAGCTTTCTTT
cdr3_aa: CASSVGQANTEAFF

v_call: TRBV6-1
d_call: -
j_call: TRBJ2-3
clone_size: -
cdr3_nt: TGTGCCAGCAGTGAGGCTCCCTCTGTTACGCAGTATTTT
cdr3_aa: CASSEAPSVTQYF

v_call: TRBV7-9
d_call: -
j_call: TRBJ2-1
clone_size: -
cdr3_nt: TGTGCCAGCAGCCCCGGCGGCAGCCAAGTCTACAATGAGCAGTTCTTC
cdr3_aa: CASSPGGSQVYNEQFF

v_call: TRBV6-1
d_call: -
j_call: TRBJ2-6
clone_size: -
cdr3_nt: TGTGCCAGCAGTGACGCTGGGGCCTCTGGGGCCAACGTCCTGACTTTC
cdr3_aa: CASSDAGASGANVLTF

v_call: TRBV25-1
d_call: -
j_call: TRBJ1-1
clone_size: -
cdr3_nt: TGTGCCAGCAGTGACGGCCGGGAAACTTTCTTT
cdr3_aa: CASSDGRETFF

v_call: TRBV7-2
d_call: -
j_call: TRBJ2-5
clone_size: -
cdr3_nt: TGTGCCAGCAGCTTGCGCAGGGAGACCCAGTACTTC
cdr3_aa: CASSLRRETQYF

v_call: TRBV5-1
d_call: -
j_call: TRBJ1-1
clone_size: -
cdr3_nt: TGCGCCAGCAGCTCAATACAGGGTCTAAGCACTGAAGCTTTCTTT
cdr3_aa: CASSSIQGLSTEAFF

v_call: TRBV29-1
d_call: TRBD1
j_call: TRBJ2-3
clone_size: few
cdr3_nt: TGCAGCGTTGGAGGGATGGACAGGGGCGGCACAGATACGCAGTATTTT
cdr3_aa: CSVGGMDRGGTDTQYF

v_call: TRBV18
d_call: -
j_call: TRBJ2-3
clone_size: few
cdr3_nt: TGTGCCAGCTCACCATCGCAGGTCAACACAGATACGCAGTATTTT
cdr3_aa: CASSPSQVNTDTQYF

v_call: TRBV10-3
d_call: -
j_call: TRBJ1-1
clone_size: few
cdr3_nt: TGTGCCATCAGCAAGGACGGGACAAGCACTGAAGCTTTCTTT
cdr3_aa: CAISKDGTSTEAFF

v_call: TRBV7-2
d_call: TRBD1
j_call: TRBJ1-3
clone_size: -
cdr3_nt: TGTGCCAGCAGCTCGACAGGGGTTGCTCGAAACACCATATATTTT
cdr3_aa: CASSSTGVARNTIYF

v_call: TRBV29-1
d_call: TRBD1
j_call: TRBJ2-7
clone_size: many
cdr3_nt: TGCAGTTACCAGGGGGACCTACGAGAGCAGTACTTC
cdr3_aa: CSYQGDLREQYF

v_call: TRBV11-2
d_call: TRBD1
j_call: TRBJ2-5
clone_size: -
cdr3_nt: TGTGCCAGCAGCGAGGACAGGGTACAAGAGACCCAGTACTTC
cdr3_aa: CASSEDRVQETQYF

v_call: TRBV4-2
d_call: -
j_call: TRBJ2-5
clone_size: -
cdr3_nt: TGTGCCAGCAGCCAAGTAGGGGTGGAGACCCAGTACTTC
cdr3_aa: CASSQVGVETQYF

v_call: TRBV18
d_call: TRBD1
j_call: TRBJ1-2
clone_size: -
cdr3_nt: TGTGCCAGCTCACCCCGATCGGGACAGGATAACTATGGCTACACCTTC
cdr3_aa: CASSPRSGQDNYGYTF

v_call: TRBV9
d_call: TRBD1
j_call: TRBJ1-1
clone_size: -
cdr3_nt: TGTGCCAGCGGTCCCTTGGACAGGCGGACTGAAGCTTTCTTT
cdr3_aa: CASGPLDRRTEAFF

v_call: TRBV7-2
d_call: TRBD1
j_call: TRBJ1-6
clone_size: -
cdr3_nt: TGTGCCAGCAGCTTCAGACAGGGCTATAATTCACCCCTCCACTTT
cdr3_aa: CASSFRQGYNSPLHF

v_call: TRBV2
d_call: -
j_call: TRBJ1-1
clone_size: few
cdr3_nt: TGTGCCAGCAAACTCCCTTCGGGGACTGAAGCTTTCTTT
cdr3_aa: CASKLPSGTEAFF

v_call: TRBV18
d_call: -
j_call: TRBJ2-1
clone_size: few
cdr3_nt: TGTGCCAGCTCACGCCGAGTTGAGGCCTACAATGAGCAGTTCTTC
cdr3_aa: CASSRRVEAYNEQFF

v_call: TRBV7-2
d_call: TRBD2
j_call: TRBJ2-1
clone_size: few
cdr3_nt: TGTGCCAGCAGCTTAGCTCCCGGCGGGGGGACCGACCGCAATGAGCAGTTCTTC
cdr3_aa: CASSLAPGGGTDRNEQFF

v_call: TRBV6-1
d_call: TRBD2
j_call: TRBJ2-3
clone_size: few
cdr3_nt: TGTGCCAGCAGTGAAGCCGACCTAGCGGGGGGGCCCATTACAGATACGCAGTATTTT
cdr3_aa: CASSEADLAGGPITDTQYF

v_call: TRBV5-1
d_call: TRBD1
j_call: TRBJ2-7
clone_size: -
cdr3_nt: TGCGCCAGCAGCGCCGGGACAGGGTACGAGCAGTACTTC
cdr3_aa: CASSAGTGYEQYF

v_call: TRBV9
d_call: TRBD1
j_call: TRBJ2-7
clone_size: -
cdr3_nt: TGTGCCAGCAGCCGACAGGGGAACTCCTACGAGCAGTACTTC
cdr3_aa: CASSRQGNSYEQYF

v_call: TRBV6-5
d_call: -
j_call: TRBJ1-1
clone_size: -
cdr3_nt: TGTGCCAGCAGTTCGATCGGGACATTGAACACTGAAGCTTTCTTT
cdr3_aa: CASSSIGTLNTEAFF

v_call: TRBV5-1
d_call: TRBD2
j_call: TRBJ2-1
clone_size: -
cdr3_nt: TGCGCCAGCAACGCATTAGCGGGGGTCTACAATGAGCAGTTCTTC
cdr3_aa: CASNALAGVYNEQFF

v_call: TRBV7-2
d_call: -
j_call: TRBJ2-7
clone_size: -
cdr3_nt: TGTGCCAGCAGAGCCAGTCCGGGAGAGCAGTACTTC
cdr3_aa: CASRASPGEQYF

v_call: TRBV18
d_call: -
j_call: TRBJ2-7
clone_size: -
cdr3_nt: TGTGCCAGCTCACCCCCAGGTGGAGAGCAGTACTTC
cdr3_aa: CASSPPGGEQYF

v_call: TRBV11-2
d_call: -
j_call: TRBJ1-4
clone_size: -
cdr3_nt: TGTGCCAGCAGCTTTTTGGGGGGGGGCGAAAAACTGTTTTTT
cdr3_aa: CASSFLGGGEKLFF

v_call: TRBV7-2
d_call: -
j_call: TRBJ1-5
clone_size: -
cdr3_nt: TGTGCCAGCAGCTTAGAACAGGGTGGCCATCAGCCCCAGCATTTT
cdr3_aa: CASSLEQGGHQPQHF

v_call: TRBV28
d_call: -
j_call: TRBJ2-2
clone_size: few
cdr3_nt: TGTGCCAGCATTACTGGGGGGTCCGGGGAGCTGTTTTTT
cdr3_aa: CASITGGSGELFF

v_call: TRBV7-9
d_call: -
j_call: TRBJ1-1
clone_size: -
cdr3_nt: TGTGCCAGCAGCTCTGCTGAAGCTTTCTTT
cdr3_aa: CASSSAEAFF

v_call: TRBV9
d_call: TRBD2
j_call: TRBJ2-5
clone_size: -
cdr3_nt: TGTGCCAGCAGCGTATTAGCGGGGGGTCAAGAGACCCAGTACTTC
cdr3_aa: CASSVLAGGQETQYF

v_call: TRBV7-2
d_call: -
j_call: TRBJ2-1
clone_size: few
cdr3_nt: TGTGCCAGCAGCTTAGCCCCGGGTTCGTACAATGAGCAGTTCTTC
cdr3_aa: CASSLAPGSYNEQFF

v_call: TRBV5-4
d_call: TRBD1
j_call: TRBJ1-1
clone_size: -
cdr3_nt: TGTGCCAGCAGCCGGGACAGGGCGACTGAAGCTTTCTTT
cdr3_aa: CASSRDRATEAFF

v_call: TRBV4-2
d_call: -
j_call: TRBJ2-2
clone_size: -
cdr3_nt: TGTGCCAGCAGCCAAGATCCCACAGGCATCACCGGGGAGCTGTTTTTT
cdr3_aa: CASSQDPTGITGELFF

v_call: TRBV5-4
d_call: TRBD2
j_call: TRBJ2-5
clone_size: few
cdr3_nt: TGTGCCAGCAGCTTGGGGCTAGCGGGACCCCAAGAGACCCAGTACTTC
cdr3_aa: CASSLGLAGPQETQYF